A selection of T cell receptor beta chains follows, all from one sample in a study of T cell responses to AZD1222 COVID-19 vaccine. Sequencing used immunoSEQ multiplex PCR; TCRdb keeps in-frame clones, though not all of them. The top ten hold less than 20% of the sample, which has 77,000 or so clones, roughly 87% seen once. The starting material was peripheral blood, obtained 28 days after the second AZD1222 dose. These receptors were taken from an adult who received the AZD1222 COVID-19 vaccine. Both conserved end residues are part of each CDR3.

>TRBV12-3/TRBV12-4|TRBJ2-1
CASRTPWYNEQFF
>TRBV7-8|TRBJ2-3
CASSPQVRQGTSTDTQYF
>TRBV7-3|TRBJ2-2
CASSEGVGASHGELFF
>TRBV28|TRBJ1-5
CASSLDQGSNQPQHF
>TRBV19|TRBJ1-5
CASSSGTPDQPQHF
>TRBV10-1|TRBJ2-7
CASSEGLAGKNPYEQYF
>TRBV21-1|TRBJ2-7
CATSTGRLWSFQTGTYEQYF
>TRBV29-1|TRBJ1-2
CSVLLGDFGYTF
>TRBV14|TRBJ1-1
CASSLGSGTEAFF
>TRBV27|TRBJ2-7
CASSTGTGGISYEQYF
>TRBV6-1|TRBJ2-7
CASSEGPGTGLGTQYF
>TRBV7-8|TRBJ2-2
CASSLAVGNTGELFF
>TRBV5-5|TRBJ2-2
CASSKWDATGVGELFF
>TRBV19|TRBJ1-2
CASSNWGNDGYTF
>TRBV2|TRBJ2-7
CASSVRDEQYF
>TRBV7-2|TRBJ1-6
CASSPRGGNSPLHF
>TRBV30|TRBJ2-1
CAWRDGYNEQFF
>TRBV5-1|TRBJ2-2
CASSSTGELFF
>TRBV6-5|TRBJ2-7
CASSPSDRAREQYF
>TRBV11-2|TRBJ2-5
CASSLGRTIFETQYF
>TRBV6-5|TRBJ1-4
CASSYGTGSAEKLFF
>TRBV3-1/TRBV3-2|TRBJ2-3
CASSLRSVVGSTDTQYF
>TRBV3-1/TRBV3-2|TRBJ1-5
CASSIDTGNQPQHF
>TRBV3-1/TRBV3-2|TRBJ1-2
CASGDRTNYGYTF
>TRBV24-1|TRBJ1-3
CATSASVGNTIYF
>TRBV4-1|TRBJ2-7
CASSPWGGDFQYF
>TRBV5-4|TRBJ2-7
CASSLSQGSSYEQYF
>TRBV18|TRBJ1-1
CASSPMATGEFEAFF
>TRBV25-1|TRBJ2-2
CASRRDTGELFF
>TRBV7-6|TRBJ2-7
CASSLVGQGIPYEQYF
>TRBV18|TRBJ2-1
CASSGRDPEQFF
>TRBV7-9|TRBJ2-7
CASSKSSIEQYF
>TRBV4-1|TRBJ1-1
CARSTGGQWAEAFF
>TRBV6-5|TRBJ1-4
CASSHNEKLFF
>TRBV7-9|TRBJ2-4
CASSSQGQNIQYF
>TRBV5-1|TRBJ1-3
CASSLVPGASSGNTIYF
>TRBV7-9|TRBJ2-7
CASSFGQGNPYEQYF
>TRBV29-1|TRBJ2-7
CSVYQGAYEQYF
>TRBV19|TRBJ2-7
CASSIGDRGYEQYF
>TRBV12-3/TRBV12-4|TRBJ1-1
CASRTGRTTEAFF
>TRBV7-9|TRBJ1-1
CASRAERMNTEAFF
>TRBV18|TRBJ2-7
CASSPPVASRSRRVEQYF
>TRBV9|TRBJ1-3
CASSPGGGRPPGNTIYF
>TRBV7-9|TRBJ2-7
CASSTGPLGEQYF
>TRBV15|TRBJ1-2
CATRGTGPRYGYTF
>TRBV12-5|TRBJ1-1
CASGLVTAGVNTEAFF
>TRBV21-1|TRBJ1-4
CASSNLTEQGLYEKLFF
>TRBV12-3/TRBV12-4|TRBJ1-1
CASSLALRSEAFF